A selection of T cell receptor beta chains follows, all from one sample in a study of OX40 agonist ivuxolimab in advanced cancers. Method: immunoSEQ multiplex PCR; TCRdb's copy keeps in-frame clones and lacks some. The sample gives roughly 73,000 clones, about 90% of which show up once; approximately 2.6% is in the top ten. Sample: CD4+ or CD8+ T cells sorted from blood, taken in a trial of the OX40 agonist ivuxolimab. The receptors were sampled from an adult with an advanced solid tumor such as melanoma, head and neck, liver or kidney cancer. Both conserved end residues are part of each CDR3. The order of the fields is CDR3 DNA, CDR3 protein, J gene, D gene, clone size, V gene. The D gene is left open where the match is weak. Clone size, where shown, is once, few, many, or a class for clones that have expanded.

CDR3nt: TGTGCCAGCAGTGGAGAGGTGGGGGGAACTGAAGCTTTCTTT
CDR3aa: CASSGEVGGTEAFF
j_gene: TRBJ1-1
d_gene: -
abundance: -
v_gene: TRBV2

CDR3nt: TGTGCCAGCAGCTTTAGGGACAGCTCCTACGAGCAGTACTTC
CDR3aa: CASSFRDSSYEQYF
j_gene: TRBJ2-7
d_gene: TRBD1
abundance: once
v_gene: TRBV7-9

CDR3nt: TGTGCCAGCAGCCCTAGGGGGCAACGGGAAAAACTGTTTTTT
CDR3aa: CASSPRGQREKLFF
j_gene: TRBJ1-4
d_gene: TRBD1
abundance: few
v_gene: TRBV7-8

CDR3nt: TGTGCCAGCAGTGACAGGGGAGAAGAGACCCAGTACTTC
CDR3aa: CASSDRGEETQYF
j_gene: TRBJ2-5
d_gene: TRBD1
abundance: -
v_gene: TRBV28

CDR3nt: TGTGCCAGCAGTTCACAGGGGCCGGATGAAAAACTGTTTTTT
CDR3aa: CASSSQGPDEKLFF
j_gene: TRBJ1-4
d_gene: TRBD1
abundance: -
v_gene: TRBV6-6

CDR3nt: TGTGCCAGCAGTCCAAAAACTAGCAAAGGTGTCGATGAGCAGTTCTTC
CDR3aa: CASSPKTSKGVDEQFF
j_gene: TRBJ2-1
d_gene: -
abundance: -
v_gene: TRBV2

CDR3nt: TGTGCCAGCAGCTCCGGGTCTCACGAGCAGTACTTC
CDR3aa: CASSSGSHEQYF
j_gene: TRBJ2-7
d_gene: -
abundance: -
v_gene: TRBV7-6

CDR3nt: TGTGCCAGCAGTTTCAGTTCCTCACTACGTTATGGCTACACCTTC
CDR3aa: CASSFSSSLRYGYTF
j_gene: TRBJ1-2
d_gene: -
abundance: -
v_gene: TRBV27

CDR3nt: TGTGCCAGCAGCCGAATTGGGACGGAACAAGAGACCCAGTACTTC
CDR3aa: CASSRIGTEQETQYF
j_gene: TRBJ2-5
d_gene: -
abundance: once
v_gene: TRBV11-3

CDR3nt: TGTGCCAGCAGCAGCGGGGGGCATAACTATGGCTACACCTTC
CDR3aa: CASSSGGHNYGYTF
j_gene: TRBJ1-2
d_gene: -
abundance: -
v_gene: TRBV28

CDR3nt: TGTGCCAGCAGGCCGGGACTAGCATCTCGTGAGCAGTTCTTC
CDR3aa: CASRPGLASREQFF
j_gene: TRBJ2-1
d_gene: TRBD2
abundance: -
v_gene: TRBV6-5

CDR3nt: TGTGCCAGCAGTCGGGAATCCGGGGCCAACGTCCTGACTTTC
CDR3aa: CASSRESGANVLTF
j_gene: TRBJ2-6
d_gene: -
abundance: -
v_gene: TRBV2

CDR3nt: TGTGCCAGCAGTTTTCGGGACAGAAGGGGCTACACCTTC
CDR3aa: CASSFRDRRGYTF
j_gene: TRBJ1-2
d_gene: TRBD1
abundance: -
v_gene: TRBV27

CDR3nt: TGCGCCAGCAGCCCAACACAGGCTATCGGCGCCGAGCAGTACTTC
CDR3aa: CASSPTQAIGAEQYF
j_gene: TRBJ2-7
d_gene: -
abundance: -
v_gene: TRBV5-1

CDR3nt: TGTGCCAGCAGCCAGGGGGACGAGCAGTACTTC
CDR3aa: CASSQGDEQYF
j_gene: TRBJ2-7
d_gene: -
abundance: -
v_gene: TRBV14

CDR3nt: TGCGCCAGCAGCTTCGGTAGCGGGGGGGCAGGGGCAGATACGCAGTATTTT
CDR3aa: CASSFGSGGAGADTQYF
j_gene: TRBJ2-3
d_gene: TRBD2
abundance: -
v_gene: TRBV5-1

CDR3nt: TGTGCTAGTCTCTCGGGGCAACCGGGCGAGCAGTACTTC
CDR3aa: CASLSGQPGEQYF
j_gene: TRBJ2-7
d_gene: -
abundance: -
v_gene: TRBV12-5

CDR3nt: TGTGCCAGCAGTTTAGGACTAGCGGGGGCAGATACGCAGTATTTT
CDR3aa: CASSLGLAGADTQYF
j_gene: TRBJ2-3
d_gene: TRBD2
abundance: -
v_gene: TRBV27

CDR3nt: TGTGCCAGCAGGGGGACAGGGGGCGGGGAGACCCAGTACTTC
CDR3aa: CASRGTGGGETQYF
j_gene: TRBJ2-5
d_gene: TRBD1
abundance: -
v_gene: TRBV6-1

CDR3nt: TGTGCCAGCAGCGTAGAAGTCACAGATACGCAGTATTTT
CDR3aa: CASSVEVTDTQYF
j_gene: TRBJ2-3
d_gene: -
abundance: -
v_gene: TRBV9

CDR3nt: TGTGCCAGTAGTGATCAGGGGAGACAGCCCCAGCATTTT
CDR3aa: CASSDQGRQPQHF
j_gene: TRBJ1-5
d_gene: -
abundance: once
v_gene: TRBV19

CDR3nt: TGTGCCAGCAGTCCCGAGGCGGGGGGTACGTACAATGAGCAGTTCTTC
CDR3aa: CASSPEAGGTYNEQFF
j_gene: TRBJ2-1
d_gene: TRBD2
abundance: -
v_gene: TRBV7-2

CDR3nt: TGTGCCAGCAGCTACGCAACAGGGGGCCTGAGCTATGGCTACACCTTC
CDR3aa: CASSYATGGLSYGYTF
j_gene: TRBJ1-2
d_gene: TRBD1
abundance: -
v_gene: TRBV11-2

CDR3nt: TGTGCCACCAGCAGAGATGGGTTCATAGAAAAACTGTTTTTT
CDR3aa: CATSRDGFIEKLFF
j_gene: TRBJ1-4
d_gene: -
abundance: once
v_gene: TRBV15

CDR3nt: TGTGCCAGCAGCGGGGCCTGGGGAACACAAGAGACCCAGTACTTC
CDR3aa: CASSGAWGTQETQYF
j_gene: TRBJ2-5
d_gene: -
abundance: -
v_gene: TRBV7-8

CDR3nt: TGCGCCAGCAGCCCTAACCTAGGGACTAGCGGGAGGGATGAGCAGTTCTTC
CDR3aa: CASSPNLGTSGRDEQFF
j_gene: TRBJ2-1
d_gene: TRBD2
abundance: -
v_gene: TRBV4-1

CDR3nt: -
CDR3aa: CASSPSVQGGIDTQYF
j_gene: TRBJ2-3
d_gene: -
abundance: -
v_gene: TRBV18

CDR3nt: TGTGCCAGCAGTTACTCGTTAGGAGCCTTCAATGAGCAGTTCTTC
CDR3aa: CASSYSLGAFNEQFF
j_gene: TRBJ2-1
d_gene: -
abundance: -
v_gene: TRBV6-5

CDR3nt: TGTGCCAGCAGCTTGCAAGATACGCAGTATTTT
CDR3aa: CASSLQDTQYF
j_gene: TRBJ2-3
d_gene: -
abundance: -
v_gene: TRBV7-9

CDR3nt: TGTGCCAGCAGTCTATCCGTAGGGAGGGATGAGCAGTTCTTC
CDR3aa: CASSLSVGRDEQFF
j_gene: TRBJ2-1
d_gene: TRBD2
abundance: -
v_gene: TRBV6-1

CDR3nt: TGTGCCAGCAGTGAAAACGTGAATCAGCCCCAGCATTTT
CDR3aa: CASSENVNQPQHF
j_gene: TRBJ1-5
d_gene: -
abundance: -
v_gene: TRBV6-1

CDR3nt: TGTGCCAGCAGACCAACAGCGAACACTGAAGCTTTCTTT
CDR3aa: CASRPTANTEAFF
j_gene: TRBJ1-1
d_gene: -
abundance: -
v_gene: TRBV28

CDR3nt: TGTGCCAGCAGCCGCCCGGTCTCTGGAAACACCATATATTTT
CDR3aa: CASSRPVSGNTIYF
j_gene: TRBJ1-3
d_gene: -
abundance: -
v_gene: TRBV7-9

CDR3nt: TGCGCCAGCAGCTTGGACTTTTCCATTCAGTACTTC
CDR3aa: CASSLDFSIQYF
j_gene: TRBJ2-4
d_gene: -
abundance: -
v_gene: TRBV5-1

CDR3nt: TGTGCCACCTCGACAGGGGCGAGCAATCAGCCCCAGCATTTT
CDR3aa: CATSTGASNQPQHF
j_gene: TRBJ1-5
d_gene: TRBD1
abundance: -
v_gene: TRBV27

CDR3nt: TGCGCCAGCAGCCAAGGCCTTCGACTTTTCACAGATACGCAGTATTTT
CDR3aa: CASSQGLRLFTDTQYF
j_gene: TRBJ2-3
d_gene: -
abundance: -
v_gene: TRBV4-1

CDR3nt: TGCGCCAGCAGCTTGGCGGAGTGGGATACGCAGTATTTT
CDR3aa: CASSLAEWDTQYF
j_gene: TRBJ2-3
d_gene: -
abundance: -
v_gene: TRBV5-1

CDR3nt: TGTGCCAGCAGCGCCGGACAGAGCCCTAACTATGGCTACACCTTC
CDR3aa: CASSAGQSPNYGYTF
j_gene: TRBJ1-2
d_gene: -
abundance: -
v_gene: TRBV9

CDR3nt: TGTGCCAGTAGGGGGACAGGGGGCTTTGAAAAACTGTTTTTT
CDR3aa: CASRGTGGFEKLFF
j_gene: TRBJ1-4
d_gene: TRBD1
abundance: -
v_gene: TRBV19

CDR3nt: TGTGCCAGCAGGGGCCAGGCCCGAGAGACCCAGTACTTC
CDR3aa: CASRGQARETQYF
j_gene: TRBJ2-5
d_gene: -
abundance: -
v_gene: TRBV6-1

CDR3nt: TGTGCCAGCAGCCCGGACGGGACTAGCGGGAGCGATGAGCAGTTCTTC
CDR3aa: CASSPDGTSGSDEQFF
j_gene: TRBJ2-1
d_gene: TRBD2
abundance: -
v_gene: TRBV7-3

CDR3nt: TGTGCCAGCAGCCCGGGACAGGTAGAAACTGAAGCTTTCTTT
CDR3aa: CASSPGQVETEAFF
j_gene: TRBJ1-1
d_gene: TRBD1
abundance: -
v_gene: TRBV11-2

CDR3nt: TGTGCCAGCAGCTTAGATGACGGATACGAGCAGTACTTC
CDR3aa: CASSLDDGYEQYF
j_gene: TRBJ2-7
d_gene: -
abundance: -
v_gene: TRBV7-6

CDR3nt: TGTGCCAGCAGCTCCTTGGGTGGCACCGGGGAGCTGTTTTTT
CDR3aa: CASSSLGGTGELFF
j_gene: TRBJ2-2
d_gene: -
abundance: -
v_gene: TRBV11-2

CDR3nt: TGTGCCAGCAGCTTGGACAGGGGCGGACTAGCCGTGCAGTACTTC
CDR3aa: CASSLDRGGLAVQYF
j_gene: TRBJ2-7
d_gene: -
abundance: once
v_gene: TRBV11-2

CDR3nt: TGTGCCACCAGCGGGACGAGGGCGCGAAGGGCTGAAGCTTTCTTT
CDR3aa: CATSGTRARRAEAFF
j_gene: TRBJ1-1
d_gene: -
abundance: -
v_gene: TRBV15

CDR3nt: TGTGCCAGCAGCCGCTGGCGGGAGGGCTCCAATGAGCAGTTCTTC
CDR3aa: CASSRWREGSNEQFF
j_gene: TRBJ2-1
d_gene: TRBD2
abundance: -
v_gene: TRBV4-2

CDR3nt: TGTGCCAGCGGCCGGGAACCGCCCTACAATGAGCAGTTCTTC
CDR3aa: CASGREPPYNEQFF
j_gene: TRBJ2-1
d_gene: -
abundance: once
v_gene: TRBV7-3

CDR3nt: TGTGCCAGCAGTGGTAGCGGGACCGAGACCCAGTACTTC
CDR3aa: CASSGSGTETQYF
j_gene: TRBJ2-5
d_gene: TRBD2
abundance: few
v_gene: TRBV6-5